These 18 T cell receptor beta chains were all obtained from the same sample, sequenced in a study of CD8 T cells in Susac syndrome. Random hexamers served to reverse transcribe roughly 0.5 to 1 ug RNA. TCRdb itself ran the immunoSEQ multiplex PCR reads through MiXCR, one entry per CDR3 protein. The sample includes 80,000 or so distinct CDR3 sequences, roughly 96% of them seen just once. The material sequenced was CD8+ T cells from PBMCs. The source is a human donor with Susac syndrome.

This chain connects TRBV27 to TRBJ1-5, with D unresolved. CDR3 length: 13 amino acids. The germline V gene encodes CDR1 MNHEY and CDR2 SMNVEV (reference sequence). Trimming took 7 bases from V and 5 from J, leaving 12 bases between them. The DNA of the CDR3 is TGTGCCAGCAAAGGGTCAGGCGATCAGCCCCAGCATTTT. As protein: CASKGSGDQPQHF.

The V and J genes are TRBV20-1 and TRBJ2-7; unclear D gene. With 0 bases removed from V and 6 bases from J, the gap between germline ends came to 6 bases. The CDR3 length is 11 residues. Germline lookup yields CDR1 DFQATT and CDR2 SNEGSKA (reference sequence). DNA for the CDR3: TGCAGTGCTAGAGACGAGGCCGAGCAGTACTTC. Protein: CSARDEAEQYF.

The CDR3 DNA sequence: TGCAGCGTTGAAGTATCGTGGGCCGGGGCCAACGTCCTGACTTTC. It codes for CSVEVSWAGANVLTF. The chain employs TRBV29-1 and TRBJ2-6; unclear D gene. Trimming took off 1 base at V and 4 bases at J, with 11 bases between the two ends. The CDR3 loop spans 15 amino acids. Germline assignment: CDR1 SQVTM and CDR2 ANQGSEA.

V is TRBV28 and J is TRBJ2-3; D is undetermined. Germline V gene sequence: CDR1 MDHEN, CDR2 SYDVKM. This CDR3 contains 12 residues. V was cut by 6 bases and J by 6 bases, with 10 bases left in between. As DNA, the CDR3 is TGTGCCAGCAGCCCCCTAGGGGATACGCAGTATTTT. Translated: CASSPLGDTQYF.

The chain is built from TRBV30 and TRBJ2-7; TRBD2 agrees at 13 bases. Germline CDR1 GTSNPN, CDR2 SVGIG (reference sequence). V lost 5 bases to trimming and J lost 4 bases; unmatched junction nucleotides: 8. CDR3 length: 15 amino acids. The CDR3 region is CAWGDTSGRAYEQYF. The CDR3 DNA sequence: TGTGCCTGGGGGGACACTAGCGGGAGGGCGTACGAGCAGTACTTC.

This clonotype appeared once. V gene TRBV6-6 combines with J gene TRBJ2-3; weak D call: TRBD1 (6 bases). Per the germline V gene, CDR1 is MNHNY and CDR2 is SVGAGI (reference sequence). Trimming left V 6 bases short and J 0 bases short, with 10 bases between. CDR3 length equals 14 residues. The CDR3 loop reads CASSRQASTDTQYF. CDR3 sequence (DNA): TGTGCCAGCAGCCGACAGGCCAGCACAGATACGCAGTATTTT.

The table lists this clonotype with a count of one. This chain joins TRBV20-1 and TRBJ2-1; TRBD1 matches at 8 bases. Unmatched junction bases numbered 7, after V lost 3 bases and J lost 12 bases. CDR1 is DFQATT and CDR2 is SNEGSKA in the germline V gene (reference sequence). The CDR3 spans 12 residues. The CDR3 loop is CSASEGQVVQFF. The CDR3 nucleotides read TGCAGTGCTAGCGAGGGACAGGTGGTGCAGTTCTTC.

The chain combines TRBV4-3 with TRBJ2-7; 11 bases are shared with TRBD2. The CDR3 has 14 amino acids. CDR1 and CDR2 from the germline V gene are LGHNA and YSLEER. The V segment lost 2 bases and the J segment 7 bases; nucleotides outside the gene matches: 4. The CDR3 DNA follows: TGCGCCAGCAGCCAAAGACTAGCGGGATGGGAGCAGTACTTC. It yields the protein CASSQRLAGWEQYF.

The CDR3 region is CAISVLVGGGQETQYF. The CDR3 DNA follows: TGTGCCATCAGTGTCTTAGTGGGCGGTGGTCAAGAGACCCAGTACTTC. The gene calls are TRBV10-3 and TRBJ2-5; D unresolved. Per germline, CDR1 ENHRY and CDR2 SYGVKD. This CDR3 has 16 amino acids. V was shortened by 4 bases and J by 2 bases, with 17 bases between the two germline ends.

The chain carries TRBV18 and TRBJ2-7, with D tentatively TRBD1 (6 bases). V lost 0 bases to trimming and J lost 4 bases, with 7 bases between them. CDR1 and CDR2 (germline): KGHSH, LQKENI. The CDR3 consists of 13 residues. This CDR3 is CASSPPDRYEQYF. In nucleotides, the CDR3 is TGTGCCAGCTCACCACCGGACAGATACGAGCAGTACTTC.

The rearrangement uses TRBV20-1 and TRBJ2-5; D gene uncertain. CDR1 is DFQATT and CDR2 is SNEGSKA in the germline V gene (reference sequence). Trimming took off 1 base at V and 4 bases at J, with 13 bases between the two ends. The CDR3 is made up of 14 amino acids. CDR3 amino acids: CSARGERTGETQYF. Written as DNA, the CDR3 is TGCAGTGCTAGAGGGGAACGGACGGGAGAGACCCAGTACTTC.

The chain employs TRBV9 and TRBJ2-3, with TRBD2 as a possible D gene (5 bases). The germline V gene encodes CDR1 SGDLS and CDR2 YYNGEE. Trimming stripped 0 bases from V and 5 bases from J, with 7 bases between. This CDR3 spans 13 amino acids. CDR3 region: CASSVGGKDTQYF. The CDR3 coding sequence is TGTGCCAGCAGCGTAGGAGGGAAAGATACGCAGTATTTT. The full variable domain, in which reference TRBV9 and TRBJ2-3 provide the parts outside the CDR3, is DSGVTQTPKHLITATGQRVTLRCSPRSGDLSVYWYQQSLDQGLQFLIQYYNGEERAKGNILERFSAQQFPDLHSELNLSSLELGDSALYFCASSVGGKDTQYFGPGTRLTVL.

This clonotype was observed a handful of times. The chain combines TRBV27 with TRBJ2-1, with no clear D. Germline CDR1 MNHEY, CDR2 SMNVEV (reference sequence). Trimming removed 1 base from V and 0 bases from J, with 1 base in between. This CDR3 contains 13 residues. The CDR3 loop is CASSLFSYNEQFF. CDR3 nucleotides: TGTGCCAGCAGTTTATTCTCCTACAATGAGCAGTTCTTC.

V is TRBV5-1 and J is TRBJ1-1, with D possibly being TRBD1 (6 bases). Trimming pared 0 bases from V and 4 bases from J, leaving 13 bases between. CDR1 SGHRS and CDR2 YFSETQ come from the germline V gene. The CDR3 totals 15 residues. Here the CDR3 reads CASSLDPGQSTEAFF. The CDR3 DNA reads TGCGCCAGCAGCTTGGACCCCGGACAGTCCACTGAAGCTTTCTTT.

The genes are TRBV29-1 and TRBJ1-2; 7 positions agree with TRBD1. Trimming cost V 5 bases and J 4 bases; bases outside gene matches: 7. Per germline, CDR1 SQVTM and CDR2 ANQGSEA. This CDR3 has 13 residues. The CDR3 sequence: CSVLGQESYGYTF. In nucleotides, the CDR3 is TGCAGCGTTTTAGGACAGGAGAGCTATGGCTACACCTTC.

This chain uses TRBV20-1 with TRBJ2-3; no firm D call. V shed 3 bases and J shed 2 bases, with 12 bases lying between them. The length of the CDR3 is 14 residues. Germline V gene data show CDR1 as DFQATT and CDR2 as SNEGSKA (reference sequence). CDR3 region: CSASVPGYTDTQYF. The CDR3 DNA reads as TGCAGTGCTAGTGTGCCAGGCTACACAGATACGCAGTATTTT.

The CDR3 protein is CASSWAGLDEAFF. CDR3 DNA: TGTGCCAGTAGTTGGGCAGGGCTAGATGAAGCTTTCTTT. The chain is built from TRBV19 and TRBJ1-1; perhaps TRBD1 as D (5 bases). The CDR3 has 13 residues. Deletions cut 5 bases from V and 7 bases from J, with 14 bases between. In germline, CDR1 is LNHDA, CDR2 SQIVND (reference sequence).

This clonotype was seen once. The chain is built from TRBV27 and TRBJ2-4; no definite D call. CDR3 length: 15 residues. V was cut by 5 bases and J by 0 bases, with 11 bases left in between. From germline, CDR1 is MNHEY and CDR2 SMNVEV (reference sequence). The CDR3 here is CASSQTQLAKNIQYF. For the CDR3, the DNA is TGTGCCAGCAGTCAAACGCAACTAGCCAAAAACATTCAGTACTTC.